A selection of T cell receptor beta chains follows, all from one sample in a study of blood T cell repertoires in COVID-19. Here immunoSEQ multiplex PCR was the method, and the copy in TCRdb shows in-frame clones only, minus some. Here the sample spans over 250,000 clones, 87% being singletons. Sequences were obtained from peripheral blood. The receptors originated from a woman between 35 and 50 years old who had recovered from COVID-19. The CDR3 runs from the conserved cysteine through the conserved F or W. Each record gives: V gene, D gene, CDR3 length, J gene, CDR3 protein. A D gene is named only where the DNA matches it firmly.

TRBV29-1,.,12,TRBJ1-1,CSVNRVNTEAFF
TRBV4-2,TRBD2,15,TRBJ2-1,CASSHPSGWGNEQFF
TRBV6-5,TRBD1,13,TRBJ1-1,CASRAGQMTEAFF
TRBV10-3,.,20,TRBJ1-3,CAISDKGQALFLTGGNTIYF
TRBV9,TRBD2,16,TRBJ2-5,CASSVRAGVTLETQYF
TRBV10-2,TRBD1,14,TRBJ2-7,CASSGVGQLYEQYF
TRBV4-3,.,15,TRBJ2-3,CASSQGLVEADTQYF
TRBV7-9,TRBD1,15,TRBJ1-1,CASSLGTGGYTEAFF
TRBV5-6,.,16,TRBJ2-5,CASSLATGWYQETQYF
TRBV6-5,.,13,TRBJ1-2,CASTPLGVYGYTF
TRBV4-1,TRBD2,15,TRBJ2-4,CASNLAGVLSGVQYF
TRBV25-1,TRBD1,15,TRBJ2-1,CASSDSRGLDNEQFF
TRBV7-2,.,17,TRBJ1-6,CASSLGGRWGPNSPLHF
TRBV5-8,.,12,TRBJ2-7,CASSPLRYEQYF
TRBV7-8,TRBD1,15,TRBJ2-7,CASSQGQGVSYEQYF
TRBV5-4,TRBD2,14,TRBJ2-7,CASSSRTSDYEQYF
TRBV5-4,.,16,TRBJ2-3,CASSLGQLSSTDTQYF
TRBV12-3/TRBV12-4,.,13,TRBJ1-2,CASSVVGMSGYTF
TRBV12-3/TRBV12-4,TRBD1,13,TRBJ1-5,CASRGTGRQPQHF
TRBV7-7,TRBD1,15,TRBJ2-2,CASSAGTGGIGELFF
TRBV3-1/TRBV3-2,.,12,TRBJ1-2,CASSQPGYGYTF
TRBV7-2,.,15,TRBJ2-1,CASSPSGSSYNEQFF
TRBV18,.,16,TRBJ1-2,CASSPLVQGRNYGYTF
TRBV20-1,TRBD1,16,TRBJ2-1,CSASPGTGGFYNEQFF
TRBV19,TRBD2,15,TRBJ2-3,CASSGLAGGSDTQYF
TRBV12-3/TRBV12-4,.,13,TRBJ2-4,CASRTGEEDIQYF
TRBV5-1,.,17,TRBJ2-2,CASSLGAGPTPAGELFF
TRBV4-3,TRBD2,18,TRBJ2-3,CASGTGTSGGPITDTQYF
TRBV27,.,15,TRBJ1-6,CASRLGLQGNSPLHF
TRBV9,TRBD2,15,TRBJ2-5,CASSVALAGGGTQYF
TRBV30,.,13,TRBJ1-5,CAWSGTGLQPQHF
TRBV30,.,12,TRBJ1-6,CARGEGDSPLHF
TRBV19,TRBD2,15,TRBJ2-7,CASRGGWTSSYEQYF
TRBV6-5,TRBD1,14,TRBJ1-1,CASTISTGATEAFF
TRBV18,TRBD1,15,TRBJ2-1,CASSPGTGGYNEQFF
TRBV20-1,.,13,TRBJ1-2,CSASYLLGDGYTF
TRBV10-3,TRBD1,18,TRBJ2-4,CAISGTGGENRAKNIQYF
TRBV4-1,.,16,TRBJ1-2,CASSQEGGSYPGGYTF
TRBV4-2,TRBD2,16,TRBJ2-1,CASSQGGAGGFHEQFF
TRBV18,.,16,TRBJ1-1,CASSPQTRGGGTEAFF
TRBV15,.,14,TRBJ2-7,CATSRDITGYEQYF
TRBV9,.,14,TRBJ1-2,CASSVITGSYGYTF
TRBV6-1,.,15,TRBJ1-5,CASSESGGSNQPQHF
TRBV6-2/TRBV6-3,.,16,TRBJ1-1,CASSYWQGPKDTEAFF
TRBV5-1,TRBD2,14,TRBJ2-5,CASSLVGGQETQYF
TRBV19,.,16,TRBJ1-5,CASSPPTGYSNQPQHF
TRBV3-1/TRBV3-2,.,14,TRBJ2-5,CASSPNPGLETQYF
TRBV6-1,TRBD2,14,TRBJ2-7,CASSDPGGVYEQYF
TRBV29-1,TRBD1,16,TRBJ2-1,CSVSGRDRSSYNEQFF
TRBV12-5,.,15,TRBJ1-5,CASGPPGGANQPQHF
TRBV4-3,.,13,TRBJ2-7,CASGQQRGYEQYF
TRBV3-1/TRBV3-2,.,12,TRBJ1-2,CASSLLGYGYTF
TRBV5-1,TRBD2,12,TRBJ2-3,CASSELAGAQYF
TRBV27,TRBD1,16,TRBJ2-3,CASSFLRTGSTDTQYF
TRBV6-5,.,15,TRBJ1-5,CASSWEGVSNQPQHF
TRBV2,TRBD1,16,TRBJ2-1,CASTRRGQFSYNEQFF
TRBV6-5,.,12,TRBJ2-5,CASIDGSETQYF